The 16 T cell receptor beta chains in this list originate from one sample, sequenced in a study of T cell responses to AZD1222 COVID-19 vaccine. The table came from immunoSEQ multiplex PCR; TCRdb's copy has only in-frame clones and leaves some out. The repertoire includes more than 250,000 clones, approximately 95% of them detected once, and 0.55% sits in the top ten. The sample in question was peripheral blood, obtained on day 0 of AZD1222 vaccination. The receptors here all came from an adult in good health.

The gene calls are TRBV25-1 and TRBJ2-7, with 11 bases aligning to TRBD2. Per germline, CDR1 MGHDK and CDR2 SYGVNS. This CDR3 comprises 15 residues. The V segment lost 3 bases and the J segment 2 bases; nucleotides outside the gene matches: 3. The CDR3 loop reads CASSEGLAVPYEQYF. CDR3 nucleotides: TGTGCCAGCAGTGAGGGACTAGCGGTACCCTACGAGCAGTACTTC.

This chain connects TRBV2 to TRBJ2-3; D perhaps matches TRBD2 (5 bases). Germline V gene data show CDR1 as SNHLY and CDR2 as FYNNEI. The CDR3 has 14 amino acids. V gave up 4 bases and J gave up 1 base, with 9 bases separating them. The CDR3 nucleotides are TGTGCCAGCAGTGTTAATAGCGGCACAGATACGCAGTATTTT. Protein product: CASSVNSGTDTQYF.

This chain uses TRBV29-1 with TRBJ1-1; no clear D gene. Germline loops: CDR1 SQVTM, CDR2 ANQGSEA. V was trimmed by 5 bases and J by 3 bases, leaving 10 bases between them. The CDR3 covers 12 residues. CDR3 protein: CSVRLYDTEAFF. The CDR3 nucleotides are TGCAGCGTTCGACTTTACGACACTGAAGCTTTCTTT.

The chain recombines TRBV5-4 with TRBJ1-1; D ambiguous. Germline-derived CDR1 and CDR2 are SGHNT and YYREEE (reference sequence). The germline V and J ends were trimmed by 4 bases and 4 bases, with 17 bases remaining between them. CDR3 length: 15 amino acids. The CDR3, as DNA: TGTGCCAGCAGCCGGGAGTGGCATTCGAGCACTGAAGCTTTCTTT. Residues: CASSREWHSSTEAFF.

V and J are TRBV5-6 and TRBJ2-7; 9 nucleotides agree with TRBD2. Germline V gene lookup returns CDR1 SGHDT and CDR2 YYEEEE. The CDR3 is 18 amino acids. With 4 bases clipped from V and 2 bases from J, the junction kept 16 bases outside the gene matches. The CDR3 sequence is CASSPPPQGLAKAYEQYF. The CDR3 DNA reads TGTGCCAGCAGCCCCCCTCCTCAGGGACTAGCAAAGGCCTACGAGCAGTACTTC.

The rearrangement links TRBV28 to TRBJ1-2, with TRBD1 matching 8 bases. This CDR3 is built from 15 residues. In germline, CDR1 is MDHEN, CDR2 SYDVKM. Trimming took 3 bases from V and 5 from J; bases not matched to a gene: 8. DNA of the CDR3: TGTGCCAGCAGTTTTTCTTGGACAGGGCATTATGGCTACACCTTC. This codes for CASSFSWTGHYGYTF.

The chain combines TRBV7-2 with TRBJ2-7, with D tentatively TRBD2 (5 bases). The germline V gene encodes CDR1 SGHTA and CDR2 FQGNSA. CDR3 length: 14 amino acids. Trimming shortened V by 3 bases and J by 3 bases, and 12 bases separated the two germline ends. CDR3 sequence (DNA): TGTGCCAGCAGCTTGTCCCCAGCGGTCTACGAGCAGTACTTC. Translation: CASSLSPAVYEQYF.

The gene calls are TRBV3-1 (or the pseudogene TRBV3-2) and TRBJ2-2; D gene ambiguous. V lost 1 base and J lost 6, with 9 bases in between. Germline CDR1 is LGHDT and CDR2 is YNNKEL (reference sequence). This CDR3 contains 14 residues. This CDR3 is CASSQGGFAGELFF. The CDR3 coding sequence is TGTGCCAGCAGCCAAGGAGGTTTTGCCGGGGAGCTGTTTTTT.

The chain recombines TRBV7-8 with TRBJ1-3; 8 nucleotides line up with TRBD1. Germline CDR1 is SGHVS and CDR2 is FQNEAQ. The V gene end was trimmed by 7 bases and the J gene end by 2 bases; junction bases not matched to a gene: 7. The CDR3 is made up of 15 amino acids. Here the CDR3 reads CASTGQGFPGNTIYF. In nucleotides, the CDR3 is TGTGCCAGCACCGGACAGGGCTTCCCTGGAAACACCATATATTTT.

Here the CDR3 reads CAWSEGPNQPQHF. For the CDR3, the DNA is TGTGCCTGGAGTGAGGGACCGAATCAGCCCCAGCATTTT. This chain connects TRBV30 to TRBJ1-5, with D perhaps TRBD1 (5 bases). Per the germline V gene, CDR1 is GTSNPN and CDR2 is SVGIG (reference sequence). Deletions cut 1 base from V and 4 bases from J, with 8 bases between. The CDR3 loop spans 13 amino acids.

This clone appeared once. The rearrangement uses TRBV18 and TRBJ2-1; TRBD1 matches at 9 bases. CDR3 size: 15 residues. J gave up 10 bases and V 4 bases, and 11 bases lay outside the gene matches. Germline lookup yields CDR1 KGHSH and CDR2 LQKENI. The CDR3 protein is CASSRGQGEVREQFF. In DNA form, the CDR3 reads TGTGCCAGCTCACGGGGACAGGGCGAGGTTAGAGAGCAGTTCTTC.

The rearrangement joins TRBV6-2 or TRBV6-3 to TRBJ1-2, with a possible D match to TRBD1 (6 bases). The CDR3 is 16 amino acids. The ends were cut back, 3 bases at V and 2 bases at J, with 16 bases in the middle. The V gene's germline CDR1 is MNHEY and CDR2 SVGEGT. The CDR3 DNA follows: TGTGCCAGCAGTTATCCCCGGGACAAACCCAACTATGGCTACACCTTC. Protein product: CASSYPRDKPNYGYTF.

The table lists this clone with a count of one. This chain links TRBV28 with TRBJ1-5; D is possibly TRBD1 (6 bases). The CDR3 is 17 amino acids. Deletions cut 8 bases from V and 3 bases from J, with 23 bases between. The germline CDR1 and CDR2 sequences are MDHEN and SYDVKM. CDR3 coding DNA: TGTGCCAGCCAGGACGCTCGGGGGGGCTCTAACAATCAGCCCCAGCATTTT. This encodes CASQDARGGSNNQPQHF.

The chain uses TRBV3-1 (or the pseudogene TRBV3-2) and TRBJ2-3, with a possible D match to TRBD2 (6 bases). Germline assignment: CDR1 LGHDT and CDR2 YNNKEL (reference sequence). The CDR3 has 17 residues. V was shortened by 1 base and J by 1 base, with 15 bases between the two germline ends. CDR3 protein: CASSQGPGVEGTDTQYF. CDR3 DNA: TGTGCCAGCAGCCAAGGTCCGGGAGTAGAGGGCACAGATACGCAGTATTTT.

The V call is TRBV6-1, the J call TRBJ2-2; TRBD1 matches at 11 bases. CDR1 MNHNS and CDR2 SASEGT come from the germline V gene. The length of the CDR3 is 17 residues. V lost 2 bases, J lost 2 bases, and 4 bases stayed unmatched. The CDR3 protein is CASSEYGTGGNTGELFF. The DNA of the CDR3 is TGTGCCAGCAGTGAATACGGGACAGGGGGAAACACCGGGGAGCTGTTTTTT.

The V and J genes are TRBV24-1 and TRBJ2-3; TRBD2 agrees at 7 bases. Germline V lookup: CDR1 KGHDR, CDR2 SFDVKD. With 4 bases clipped from V and 0 bases from J, the junction kept 9 bases outside the gene matches. This CDR3 is 17 amino acids long. The CDR3 region is CATSDPGVAGSTDTQYF. CDR3 nucleotides: TGTGCCACCAGTGACCCTGGGGTAGCGGGTAGCACAGATACGCAGTATTTT.